This T cell receptor (beta chain) was identified in a study of cytomegalovirus exposure and HLA in healthy donors. Primers: 60 Vbeta forward and 13 Jbeta reverse. TCRdb's table, derived via immunoSEQ multiplex PCR, lists solely in-frame clones and lacks some. Recorded for this sample: about 130,000 clones. V was clipped by 5 bases and J by 5 bases, with 13 bases between them. CDR1 SGHRS and CDR2 YFSETQ come from the germline V gene. The CDR3 sequence is 14 residues long. The chain carries TRBV5-1 and TRBJ2-2, with D tentatively TRBD2 (5 bases). This clonotype was obtained from a woman aged 60 to 75 in good health and CMV-seronegative. The sequenced material came from PBMCs. CDR3 loop: CASRAVGVTGELFF. CDR3 sequence (DNA): TGCGCCAGCAGGGCTGTCGGGGTAACCGGGGAGCTGTTTTTT.